Listed here is a single TCR beta chain. Its antigen is not known. This sample is part of a study of cytomegalovirus exposure and HLA in healthy donors. Regarding the study as a whole: Some public TCRs appeared in many individuals, while most sequences were rare. Cytomegalovirus association was listed for about 150 TCR beta chains. Cytomegalovirus status was reportedly diagnosed by the classifier with high sensitivity and specificity. A later analysis found first-cohort TCR clusters tended to co-occur in the approximately 120 validation repertoires.

The table came from immunoSEQ multiplex PCR; TCRdb's copy has only in-frame clones and leaves some out. This repertoire shows 120,000 to 150,000 clones, around nine tenths found once; its top ten account for approximately 8.7%. Sequencing used PBMCs. The sequence came from a man aged 18 to 29 in good health and CMV-seropositive.

Here the CDR3 reads CASSQTSGRGNEQFF. In DNA form, the CDR3 reads TGCGCCAGCAGCCAGACTAGCGGGAGGGGTAATGAGCAGTTCTTC. The rearrangement uses TRBV4-1 and TRBJ2-1; 14 bases map to TRBD2. J gave up 7 bases and V 3 bases, and 2 bases lay outside the gene matches. CDR1 MGHRA and CDR2 YSYEKL come from the germline V gene. This CDR3 comprises 15 residues.